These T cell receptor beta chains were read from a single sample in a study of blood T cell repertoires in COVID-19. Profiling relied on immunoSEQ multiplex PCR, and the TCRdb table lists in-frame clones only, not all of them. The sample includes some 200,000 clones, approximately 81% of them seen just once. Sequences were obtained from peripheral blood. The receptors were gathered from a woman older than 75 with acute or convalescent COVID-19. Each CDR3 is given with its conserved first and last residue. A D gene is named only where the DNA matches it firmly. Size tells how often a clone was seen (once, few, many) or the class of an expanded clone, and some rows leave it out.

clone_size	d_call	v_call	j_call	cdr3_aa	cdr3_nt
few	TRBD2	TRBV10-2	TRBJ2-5	CASRGLSQETQYF	TGCGCCAGCAGGGGACTATCCCAAGAGACCCAGTACTTC
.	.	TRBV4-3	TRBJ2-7	CASSPTWSYDEQYF	TGCGCCAGCAGCCCAACCTGGTCCTACGACGAGCAGTACTTC
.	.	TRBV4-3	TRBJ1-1	CASSQDRGSTEAFF	TGCGCCAGCAGCCAGGACAGAGGGAGTACTGAAGCTTTCTTT
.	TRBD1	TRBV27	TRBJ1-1	CASSPYRGRDTEAFF	TGTGCCAGCAGTCCCTACAGGGGGCGTGACACTGAAGCTTTCTTT
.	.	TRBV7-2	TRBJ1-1	CASSPGLGMNTEAFF	TGTGCCAGCAGCCCTGGACTCGGTATGAACACTGAAGCTTTCTTT
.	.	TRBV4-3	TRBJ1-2	CASSQDHGRLVGSVRYGYTF	TGCGCCAGCAGCCAAGATCACGGGAGGTTGGTAGGCAGCGTCAGGTATGGCTACACCTTC
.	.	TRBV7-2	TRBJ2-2	CASSPNIGQTTGELFF	TGTGCCAGCAGCCCAAATATAGGACAGACCACCGGGGAGCTGTTTTTT
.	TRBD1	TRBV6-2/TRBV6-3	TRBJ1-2	CASSQTGMGYGYTF	TGTGCCAGCAGCCAGACAGGGATGGGCTATGGCTACACCTTC
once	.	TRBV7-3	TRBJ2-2	CASSHDGGYTGELFF	TGTGCCAGCAGCCACGATGGGGGGTACACCGGGGAGCTGTTTTTT
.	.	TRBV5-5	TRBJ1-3	CASSSTDSGNTIYF	TGTGCCAGCAGCTCGACTGACTCTGGAAACACCATATATTTT
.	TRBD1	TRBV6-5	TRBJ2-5	CASSYSMTGQETQYF	TGTGCCAGCAGTTACTCGATGACAGGGCAAGAGACCCAGTACTTC
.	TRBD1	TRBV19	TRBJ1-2	CASSSRTGANYGYTF	TGTGCCAGTAGTTCCCGGACAGGGGCTAACTATGGCTACACCTTC
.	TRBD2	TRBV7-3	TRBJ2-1	CASSREGYNEQFF	TGTGCCAGCTCCCGGGAGGGCTACAATGAGCAGTTCTTC
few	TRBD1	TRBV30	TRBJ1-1	CAWSPGTGAAFF	TGTGCCTGGAGTCCCGGGACAGGTGCAGCTTTCTTT
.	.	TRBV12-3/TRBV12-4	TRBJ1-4	CASSYDRSEKLFF	TGTGCCAGCAGTTATGACAGGTCCGAAAAACTGTTTTTT
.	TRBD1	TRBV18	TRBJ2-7	CASSPLSGQGGSEQYF	TGTGCCAGCTCACCTCTCTCGGGACAGGGAGGTAGCGAGCAGTACTTC